This record covers a single T cell receptor (beta chain). Adults between roughly 18 and 100 years of age took part from about two dozen US areas. Participants were placed into cohorts based on the clinical history they reported. Sequencing was performed with immunoSEQ multiplex PCR; in TCRdb, only in-frame clones are kept and a portion is missing. The sample carries around 250,000 clones, around 85% recorded once. Germline V CDR1 and CDR2: KGHSH, LQKENI. The V end lost 2 bases, the J end lost 1 base, and 14 bases lay between the germline ends. The CDR3 runs to 16 residues. This sample is drawn from a study of blood T cell repertoires in COVID-19. Study details: There were acute and convalescent COVID-19 samples, and they came from the United States, Italy and Spain.

The sequencing input was PBMCs or T cells enriched from blood (not recorded which). This chain connects TRBV18 to TRBJ1-1, with D possibly matching TRBD1 (5 bases). The receptor's source is a woman between 50 and 59 years old with acute COVID-19. The DNA of the CDR3 is TGTGCCAGCTCACCAGTCGGCGGGGGTAGGAACACTGAAGCTTTCTTT. This sequence encodes CASSPVGGGRNTEAFF.